The 29 T cell receptor beta chains in this list originate from one sample, sequenced in a study of T cell repertoires in cytomegalovirus infection. No cognate antigen is known for these TCRs. TCRdb independently ran MiXCR on the reads; one entry per CDR3 protein. This table has about 7,500 distinct CDR3 sequences, less than 70% appearing once. Input material: PBMCs, sequenced either directly or after in vitro stimulation (not recorded which). Receptor source: a human donor in good health (CMV status not recorded). Some clones in this sample may be carry-over from other donors' samples.

On this clonotype: At one end the junction does not follow the germline gene, possibly because of a read error. V is TRBV7-9 and J is TRBJ2-1; TRBD2 might be the D (5 bases). The CDR3 extends over 16 amino acids. Germline V gene lookup returns CDR1 SEHNR and CDR2 FQNEAQ (reference sequence). This CDR3 reads CVSSLIGVSSYKEKFF. CDR3 DNA sequence: TGTGTCAGCAGCTTAATCGGGGTCAGCTCCTACAAGGAGAAGTTCTTC.

The gene calls are TRBV7-2 and TRBJ1-3; 7 bases align to TRBD1. V lost 2 bases, J lost 3 bases, and 7 bases stayed unmatched. This CDR3 is built from 16 residues. Germline CDR1 reads SGHTA; CDR2 reads FQGNSA. The CDR3 DNA follows: TGTGCCAGCAGCTTATTTGGAGGGGGCGTTGGAAACACCATATATTTT. Translating gives CASSLFGGGVGNTIYF.

The gene calls are TRBV7-3 and TRBJ2-1; 12 nucleotides align to TRBD2. The CDR3 is 19 residues long. The ends lost 2 bases at V and 7 bases at J; junction bases unmatched: 15. From germline, CDR1 is SGHTA and CDR2 FQGTGA. Here the CDR3 reads CASSLLTPLAGGRGNEQFF. In nucleotides, the CDR3 is TGTGCCAGCAGCTTACTTACACCCCTAGCGGGGGGGCGGGGGAATGAGCAGTTCTTC.

This chain uses TRBV7-9 with TRBJ1-6, with D maybe TRBD1 (6 bases). The germline V and J ends were trimmed by 1 base and 10 bases, with 11 bases remaining between them. The CDR3 loop spans 14 amino acids. Per germline, CDR1 SEHNR and CDR2 FQNEAQ (reference sequence). The CDR3 loop is CASSLVSGESPLHF. The CDR3 region has the DNA TGTGCCAGCAGCTTAGTGTCAGGGGAATCACCCCTCCACTTT.

The table lists this clonotype with many counts. The V call is TRBV4-1, the J call TRBJ2-3, with D perhaps matching TRBD2 (6 bases). V dropped 0 bases and J dropped 0 bases, with 16 bases sitting between them. The CDR3 is 18 residues long. Germline CDR1 is MGHRA and CDR2 is YSYEKL. The chain's CDR3 is CASSQDSRRGASTDTQYF. In DNA, the CDR3 is TGCGCCAGCAGCCAAGATTCCCGGCGGGGAGCTAGCACAGATACGCAGTATTTT.

V and J are TRBV4-1 and TRBJ2-7, with 10 bases identical to TRBD1. CDR1 is MGHRA and CDR2 is YSYEKL in the germline V gene. V lost 1 base, J lost 4 bases, and 4 bases stayed unmatched. This CDR3 contains 15 residues. For the CDR3, the DNA is TGCGCCAGCAGCCAAGCGGACAGGGGGGTGTACGAGCAGTACTTC. Translated, it gives CASSQADRGVYEQYF.

This chain connects TRBV10-3 to TRBJ2-3, with 7 bases matching TRBD2. CDR1 and CDR2 (germline): ENHRY, SYGVKD. CDR3 size: 13 residues. V lost 8 bases to trimming and J lost 0 bases; unmatched junction nucleotides: 2. CDR3 sequence reads: CAILSGSTDTQYF. CDR3 DNA: TGTGCCATCCTTAGCGGGAGCACAGATACGCAGTATTTT.

Comments on this clonotype: The conserved phenylalanine or tryptophan normally closing the CDR3 is absent here, so this likely arose from a read error. The CDR3 DNA follows: TGTGCCAGCCGCTTGGGGAACACCGGGGAGCTGTTTTTG. Protein: CASRLGNTGELFL. This chain joins TRBV5-6 and TRBJ2-2, with D hard to call. The V gene's germline CDR1 is SGHDT and CDR2 YYEEEE. The CDR3 totals 13 residues.

This clonotype has a handful of counts. The J gene is TRBJ2-5, the V gene TRBV5-1, with D possibly matching TRBD2 (6 bases). CDR1 and CDR2 from the germline V gene are SGHRS and YFSETQ. This CDR3 has 14 amino acids. The V gene lost 2 bases and the J gene lost 4 bases, with 12 bases spanning the gap. CDR3 DNA: TGCGCCAGCAGCTTCCAAAAGGGAGGAGAGACCCAGTACTTC. This codes for CASSFQKGGETQYF.

This clonotype was detected a few times. This chain uses TRBV7-2 with TRBJ2-1; D is unresolved. Trimming pared 5 bases from V and 7 bases from J, leaving 9 bases between. The CDR3 totals 12 residues. The germline gives CDR1 SGHTA, CDR2 FQGNSA. CDR3 sequence reads: CASSQTRNEQFF. CDR3 nucleotide sequence: TGTGCCAGCAGCCAGACCCGAAATGAGCAGTTCTTC.

This clonotype came up many times. The chain links TRBV5-8 to TRBJ2-7; 8 bases fit TRBD2. CDR1 and CDR2 from the germline V gene are SGHTS and YDEGEE. This CDR3 has 15 amino acids. Trimming cost V 4 bases and J 3 bases; bases outside gene matches: 9. This CDR3 reads CASSGPSSGHYEQYF. The CDR3 DNA follows: TGTGCCAGCAGCGGACCATCTAGCGGGCACTACGAGCAGTACTTC.

Comments on this clonotype: Since no conserved phenylalanine or tryptophan closes the CDR3, a read error is the likely cause. The gene calls are TRBV27 and TRBJ1-5, with no clear D. The V and J ends lost 7 bases and 10 bases respectively, with 11 bases between them. Germline values: CDR1 MNHEY, CDR2 SMNVEV (reference sequence). This CDR3 has 11 residues. The CDR3 region is CASTVPKPQHG. In nucleotides, the CDR3 is TGTGCCAGCACTGTTCCTAAACCCCAGCATGGT.

For this clonotype: A much larger clone lies a single base off, so this may be a read error. DNA for the CDR3: TGTGCCAGCAGGGGGACAGGGGGCTTTTCCTATAATTCACCCCCCCACTTT. Its protein product is CASRGTGGFSYNSPPHF. V usage is TRBV12-3 or TRBV12-4 and J usage is TRBJ1-6; 12 bases match TRBD1. CDR3 length: 17 residues.

The chain has TRBV27 and TRBJ2-1; TRBD2 agrees at 8 bases. The CDR3 contains 19 residues. Germline V lookup: CDR1 MNHEY, CDR2 SMNVEV (reference sequence). V shed 6 bases, J shed 12 bases, and the junction held 28 bases outside the gene matches. The CDR3 DNA sequence: TGTGCCAGCAGCCCACTAGCGGATGTAAAGATGATCTCCTACAAGGCGCAGTTCTTC. Translation gives CASSPLADVKMISYKAQFF.

Concerning this clonotype itself: Compared with germline, one end of the junction differs, possibly owing to a read error. This chain joins TRBV2 and TRBJ1-2; maybe TRBD1 (6 bases). Per the germline V gene, CDR1 is SNHLY and CDR2 is FYNNEI. The CDR3 totals 15 residues. CDR3 sequence: CASKDSLSPWGGSTF. Written as DNA, the CDR3 is TGTGCCAGCAAGGACAGCCTCTCCCCCTGGGGAGGGTCCACATTC.

CDR3 region: CASSSNQGHNDFYTF. DNA of the CDR3: TGTGCCAGCAGTTCTAATCAGGGGCATAACGATTTCTACACCTTC. The chain joins TRBV27 to TRBJ1-2; possibly TRBD1 for D (6 bases). Between the trimmed V and J ends, which lost 4 bases and 10 bases, there was a span of 22 bases. The CDR3 loop spans 15 amino acids. From germline, CDR1 is MNHEY and CDR2 SMNVEV (reference sequence).

This clonotype has only a few counts. The junction and the germline gene differ at one end; a read error may be behind it. The chain combines TRBV7-9 with TRBJ2-1, with D hard to call. This CDR3 is 16 amino acids long. Germline V gives CDR1 SEHNR, CDR2 FQNEAQ (reference sequence). The CDR3 region has the DNA TGTGCCAGCAGCTTGTTGGGAATAGCCACCTACCATGAGCCGTTCTTC. Translation gives CASSLLGIATYHEPFF.

Ten or more counts support this clonotype. This chain uses TRBV12-3 or TRBV12-4 with TRBJ2-1; no definite D call. V lost 3 bases and J lost 3, with 12 bases in between. The CDR3 length is 15 residues. The CDR3 reads CASSLWRSSYNEQFF. DNA of the CDR3: TGTGCCAGCAGTTTGTGGCGGTCGAGCTACAATGAGCAGTTCTTC.

V and J are TRBV4-1 and TRBJ1-1; D is ambiguous. The CDR3 runs 15 residues. Germline CDR1 MGHRA, CDR2 YSYEKL. V was cut by 4 bases and J by 3 bases, with 15 bases left in between. CDR3 sequence: CASSPGVGSYTEAFF. For the CDR3, the DNA is TGCGCCAGCAGCCCCGGGGTAGGGAGTTACACTGAAGCTTTCTTT.

With respect to this clonotype: Sequence at one end of the junction differs from germline and may be a read error. The DNA of the CDR3 is TGTGCCATCAGCTTAGCGACAGGGGTAGCCAAAAACAGGCCATACTTC. Its protein product is CAISLATGVAKNRPYF. The chain employs TRBV7-9 and TRBJ2-4; 8 nucleotides match TRBD1. Germline lookup yields CDR1 SEHNR and CDR2 FQNEAQ (reference sequence). This CDR3 is built from 16 residues.

V usage is TRBV2 and J usage is TRBJ1-2, with D possibly matching TRBD1 (6 bases). From germline, CDR1 is SNHLY and CDR2 FYNNEI. The CDR3 is 15 residues long. Trimming took 11 bases from V and 8 from J, leaving 27 bases between them. CDR3 coding DNA: TGTGCCCGCAAGGACAGCCTCTCCCACTGTGGAGGCTACACCTTC. Its translation is CARKDSLSHCGGYTF.

This sequence joins TRBV12-3 or TRBV12-4 and TRBJ1-2, with D perhaps TRBD1 (5 bases). Trimming took off 7 bases at V and 6 bases at J, with 15 bases between the two ends. The CDR3 spans 13 residues. CDR3 region: CASTLGRGNGYTF. In nucleotides, the CDR3 is TGTGCCAGCACCCTTGGTAGGGGAAATGGCTACACCTTC.

Regarding this clonotype: Given the absence of the conserved phenylalanine or tryptophan at the CDR3 end, a read error is likely. J is TRBJ2-1 and V is TRBV7-6; D might be TRBD2 (7 bases). The V and J ends lost 1 base and 9 bases respectively, with 16 bases between them. The CDR3 is 15 amino acids. Germline values: CDR1 SGHVS, CDR2 FNYEAQ. CDR3 amino acids: CASSLVGRGAVEQFL. The CDR3 DNA sequence: TGTGCCAGCAGCTTAGTCGGACGGGGGGCAGTTGAGCAGTTCTTA.

By share, this clonotype counts as medium-sized (0.01 to 0.1%). The chain couples TRBV6-2 or TRBV6-3 to TRBJ1-1, with D perhaps matching TRBD1 (6 bases). The CDR3 runs 13 residues. V was shortened by 7 bases and J by 0 bases, with 9 bases between the two germline ends. The germline V gene has CDR1 MNHEY and CDR2 SVGEGT. The CDR3 is CASTRDMNTEAFF. The CDR3 DNA follows: TGTGCCAGCACCCGGGACATGAACACTGAAGCTTTCTTT.

The chain recombines TRBV12-3 or TRBV12-4 with TRBJ2-5; 7 nucleotides align to TRBD1. The J segment lost 4 bases and the V segment lost 5 bases, leaving 1 base of the junction unmatched. The CDR3 extends over 12 amino acids. CDR3 nucleotides: TGTGCCAGCAGTACAGGGGCAGAGACCCAGTACTTC. Translating it yields CASSTGAETQYF.

This chain links TRBV7-2 with TRBJ2-1; 8 bases are shared with TRBD1. This CDR3 contains 15 residues. V lost 4 bases to trimming and J lost 12 bases; unmatched junction nucleotides: 14. Per the germline V gene, CDR1 is SGHTA and CDR2 is FQGNSA. This CDR3 reads CASSSQGALGNLQFF. CDR3 sequence (DNA): TGTGCCAGCAGCTCCCAGGGGGCGCTGGGGAACTTGCAGTTCTTC.

The chain employs TRBV20-1 and TRBJ2-3; TRBD2 matches at 12 bases. V was pared by 3 bases and J by 4 bases, with 5 bases of the junction left unmatched. This CDR3 has 15 amino acids. The germline V gene has CDR1 DFQATT and CDR2 SNEGSKA (reference sequence). In DNA, the CDR3 is TGCAGTGCTAGCTGGACTAGCGGGGTCCCAGATACGCAGTATTTT. This translates into CSASWTSGVPDTQYF.

The rearrangement joins TRBV20-1 to TRBJ1-1; TRBD1 agrees at 7 bases. CDR3 length: 14 residues. V lost 5 bases to trimming and J lost 1 base; unmatched junction nucleotides: 7. Germline values: CDR1 DFQATT, CDR2 SNEGSKA (reference sequence). CDR3: CSAPFGQANTEAFF. For the CDR3, the DNA is TGCAGTGCTCCTTTTGGACAGGCGAACACTGAAGCTTTCTTT.

About this clonotype itself: One end of the junction does not line up with germline, which may come from a read error. The CDR3: CASGLVSVIGAVPYTEQVF. The CDR3 nucleotides are TGTGCTAGTGGTTTGGTATCGGTAATAGGGGCCGTCCCCTACACGGAGCAGGTCTTC. The rearrangement joins TRBV12-5 to TRBJ2-1, with a weak D call TRBD1 (5 bases). Germline loops: CDR1 LGHNT, CDR2 FRNRAP. This CDR3 contains 19 residues.